Following are 27 T cell receptor beta chains from one sample sequenced in a study of human T cells and chemical hapten exposure. Time point described: pre-sensitization, week 0. The treatment denotes: therapeutic diphenylcyclopropenone sensitization with weekly scalp DPC. TCRdb fed the RACE reads into MiXCR, producing one record per CDR3 protein. The sample has 150,000 to 200,000 distinct CDR3 sequences, around 30% seen once; the top ten hold about 2.7%. Sequences were derived from whole blood, sampled in connection with sensitization to the hapten diphenylcyclopropenone (DPC). The source of these receptors is a young woman with alopecia areata. Some clones in this sample may be carry-over from other donors' samples.

The chain employs TRBV4-3 and TRBJ1-2; unclear D gene. This CDR3 has 15 residues. The V and J ends lost 0 bases and 6 bases respectively, with 14 bases between them. The V gene's germline CDR1 is LGHNA and CDR2 YSLEER. This CDR3 is CASSQDLQYINGYTF. The CDR3 region has the DNA TGCGCCAGCAGCCAAGATCTCCAATACATTAATGGCTACACCTTC.

This chain uses TRBV28 with TRBJ1-1; TRBD1 matches at 10 bases. V was clipped by 5 bases and J by 8 bases; unmatched bases: 14. Germline assignment: CDR1 MDHEN and CDR2 SYDVKM. The CDR3 runs to 16 residues. CDR3: CASSPLPGTGAGEAFF. CDR3 DNA: TGTGCCAGCAGTCCACTCCCCGGGACAGGGGCGGGGGAAGCTTTCTTT.

This clonotype was seen only a few times. The V call is TRBV28, the J call TRBJ2-7; D call uncertain. Trimming left V 6 bases short and J 9 bases short, with 15 bases between. This CDR3 is 12 amino acids long. CDR1 and CDR2 (germline): MDHEN, SYDVKM. The chain's CDR3 is CASRSPAERQYF. The CDR3 region has the DNA TGTGCCAGCAGATCCCCCGCCGAAAGGCAGTACTTC.

The chain is built from TRBV6-5 and TRBJ2-5, with 9 bases identical to TRBD1. This CDR3 is built from 13 residues. J lost 5 bases, V lost 6 bases, and 4 bases had no gene match. The V gene's germline CDR1 is MNHEY and CDR2 SVGAGI. As DNA, the CDR3 is TGTGCCAGCAGAGTACAGGGGGCGGAGACCCAGTACTTC. This gives the protein CASRVQGAETQYF.

This clonotype was seen a handful of times. The chain employs TRBV5-1 and TRBJ1-2; D remains unclear. The CDR3 spans 15 residues. The germline V and J ends were trimmed by 1 base and 0 bases, with 10 bases remaining between them. Germline-derived CDR1 and CDR2 are SGHRS and YFSETQ. CDR3 sequence reads: CASSLLPGSNYGYTF. Written as DNA, the CDR3 is TGCGCCAGCAGCTTGCTTCCGGGCTCTAACTATGGCTACACCTTC.

This clonotype was picked up a small number of times. The gene calls are TRBV6-1 and TRBJ2-1; no firm D call. CDR1 and CDR2 from the germline V gene are MNHNS and SASEGT. The V and J ends lost 1 base and 3 bases respectively, with 10 bases between them. The CDR3 runs 15 residues. The CDR3 DNA reads as TGTGCCAGCAGTGAAGACACATCTAGCTACAATGAGCAGTTCTTC. As protein: CASSEDTSSYNEQFF.

The genes are TRBV7-8 and TRBJ2-7; no clear D. The CDR3 loop spans 13 amino acids. V was cut by 5 bases and J by 6 bases, with 14 bases left in between. The germline gives CDR1 SGHVS, CDR2 FQNEAQ. CDR3: CASSTSWGSEQYF. The CDR3 DNA sequence: TGTGCCAGCAGCACCAGCTGGGGTAGCGAGCAGTACTTC.

The J gene is TRBJ1-5, the V gene TRBV28; 9 bases map to TRBD1. CDR1 is MDHEN and CDR2 is SYDVKM in the germline V gene. Trimming took 5 bases from V and 4 from J; bases not matched to a gene: 9. This CDR3 is built from 16 residues. DNA of the CDR3: TGTGCCAGCAGTCCGCATTGGGGACAGGGAAATCAGCCCCAGCATTTT. Encoded protein: CASSPHWGQGNQPQHF.

This clonotype was detected a few times. This sequence joins TRBV18 and TRBJ2-1; D is perhaps TRBD2 (6 bases). The germline V gene has CDR1 KGHSH and CDR2 LQKENI. The V and J ends lost 5 bases and 10 bases respectively, with 9 bases between them. CDR3 size: 11 residues. The chain's CDR3 is CASSTRGEQFF. DNA of the CDR3: TGTGCCAGCTCAACCCGGGGGGAGCAGTTCTTC.

This clonotype was counted between two and nine times. The chain is built from TRBV27 and TRBJ2-1; TRBD2 aligns across 9 bases. The CDR3 covers 18 residues. Germline V gene data show CDR1 as MNHEY and CDR2 as SMNVEV (reference sequence). V was clipped by 3 bases and J by 1 base; unmatched bases: 10. CDR3 in DNA: TGTGCCAGCAGTTTCCTTGAAGCGGGAGGACCTTCCTACAATGAGCAGTTCTTC. As protein: CASSFLEAGGPSYNEQFF.

The table lists this clonotype with a few counts. J is TRBJ2-3 and V is TRBV7-2; 12 bases are a match to TRBD2. The CDR3 has 18 residues. V was pared by 1 base and J by 3 bases, with 8 bases of the junction left unmatched. CDR1 and CDR2 (germline): SGHTA, FQGNSA. CDR3 amino acids: CASSLGNLAGGVTDTQYF. In DNA form, the CDR3 reads TGTGCCAGCAGCTTAGGGAACCTAGCGGGAGGGGTTACAGATACGCAGTATTTT.

This sequence joins TRBV28 and TRBJ2-3, with 8 positions matching TRBD2. Germline assignment: CDR1 MDHEN and CDR2 SYDVKM. The CDR3 runs to 15 residues. Unmatched junction bases numbered 3, after V lost 2 bases and J lost 2 bases. The CDR3 protein is CASSLSGSITDTQYF. Here the CDR3 DNA reads TGTGCCAGCAGTTTAAGCGGGAGTATCACAGATACGCAGTATTTT.

The gene calls are TRBV10-3 and TRBJ2-7; D perhaps matches TRBD2 (5 bases). The CDR3 is made up of 14 amino acids. Germline V gene sequence: CDR1 ENHRY, CDR2 SYGVKD. Between the trimmed V and J ends, which lost 5 bases and 0 bases, there was a span of 11 bases. In nucleotides, the CDR3 is TGTGCCATCAGTACCGGGGTTAGCTCCTACGAGCAGTACTTC. Translated, it gives CAISTGVSSYEQYF.

The CDR3 protein is CSVAPGQGTTEAFF. CDR3 DNA: TGCAGCGTGGCCCCGGGACAGGGGACCACTGAAGCTTTCTTT. The chain has TRBV29-1 and TRBJ1-1; 10 nucleotides agree with TRBD1. J lost 4 bases, V lost 6 bases, and 8 bases had no gene match. CDR1 and CDR2 from the germline V gene are SQVTM and ANQGSEA. There are 14 residues in the CDR3.

The sample holds a few counts of this clonotype. V usage is TRBV7-9 and J usage is TRBJ2-2, with D perhaps assigned TRBD1 or TRBD2 (6 bases each). The CDR3 extends over 18 amino acids. The germline V gene has CDR1 SEHNR and CDR2 FQNEAQ (reference sequence). The V and J ends lost 2 bases and 1 base respectively, with 17 bases between them. The CDR3 sequence is CASSLRGANGLNTGELFF. The CDR3 nucleotides read TGTGCCAGCAGCTTAAGGGGGGCAAACGGACTGAACACCGGGGAGCTGTTTTTT.

The rearrangement uses TRBV6-1 and TRBJ1-1; 7 bases are shared with TRBD1. Germline V CDR1 and CDR2: MNHNS, SASEGT. This CDR3 has 14 amino acids. V was pared by 5 bases and J by 7 bases, with 10 bases of the junction left unmatched. The chain's CDR3 is CASSLTGAVGEAFF. In DNA form, the CDR3 reads TGTGCCAGCAGTCTCACAGGGGCGGTGGGTGAAGCTTTCTTT.

This clonotype was recorded many times. The CDR3 protein is CSANILAGRTDTQYF. The DNA for the CDR3 is TGCAGTGCAAACATACTAGCGGGACGGACAGATACGCAGTATTTT. The chain carries TRBV20-1 and TRBJ2-3, with 10 bases lining up with TRBD2. Germline CDR1 is DFQATT and CDR2 is SNEGSKA (reference sequence). Trimming cost V 6 bases and J 3 bases; bases outside gene matches: 9. The CDR3 runs 15 residues.

This clonotype was observed a handful of times. V gene TRBV5-4 combines with J gene TRBJ2-5, with TRBD2 matching over 10 bases. CDR1 is SGHNT, CDR2 YYREEE, per germline (reference sequence). The CDR3 loop spans 16 amino acids. J lost 5 bases, V lost 3 bases, and 10 bases had no gene match. CDR3 loop: CASSWIPSGSSETQYF. In nucleotides, the CDR3 is TGTGCCAGCAGCTGGATCCCTAGCGGGAGTAGTGAGACCCAGTACTTC.

This clonotype was found a few times. The CDR3 DNA is TGCAGTGCTAGAGATGTAGTAGGGGTGAGCGCTTTCTTT. Its protein is CSARDVVGVSAFF. The chain employs TRBV20-1 and TRBJ1-1; D possibly corresponds to TRBD1 (5 bases). V lost 0 bases, J lost 11 bases, and 16 bases lay in between. The germline V gene has CDR1 DFQATT and CDR2 SNEGSKA (reference sequence). The CDR3 is 13 residues long.

The chain is built from TRBV4-3 and TRBJ1-2; maybe TRBD1 (5 bases). Germline CDR1 LGHNA, CDR2 YSLEER. V lost 0 bases, J lost 4 bases, and 12 bases lay in between. The CDR3 loop spans 15 amino acids. DNA for the CDR3: TGCGCCAGCAGCCAAGATCTGGGAACAGGCTATGGCTACACCTTC. It translates to CASSQDLGTGYGYTF.

V gene TRBV5-1 combines with J gene TRBJ1-5; D is perhaps TRBD1 (5 bases). Germline values: CDR1 SGHRS, CDR2 YFSETQ. With 7 bases removed from V and 3 bases from J, the gap between germline ends came to 11 bases. This CDR3 spans 13 amino acids. The CDR3, as DNA: TGCGCCAGCCGGCGGGGACCCAATCAGCCCCAGCATTTT. Translated, it gives CASRRGPNQPQHF.

The rearrangement joins TRBV6-5 to TRBJ2-7; 8 bases line up with TRBD1. The germline CDR1 and CDR2 sequences are MNHEY and SVGAGI. CDR3 length: 15 amino acids. Trimming removed 6 bases from V and 5 bases from J; junction bases left unmatched: 12. The chain's CDR3 is CASSWGGQGANEQYF. In DNA, the CDR3 is TGTGCCAGCAGCTGGGGAGGCCAGGGGGCCAACGAGCAGTACTTC.

Many counts were recorded for this clonotype. V and J are TRBV9 and TRBJ2-3, with D unclear. CDR3 length: 14 residues. Germline lookup yields CDR1 SGDLS and CDR2 YYNGEE. V dropped 4 bases and J dropped 2 bases, with 11 bases sitting between them. In nucleotides, the CDR3 is TGTGCCAGCAGCCCATACTCCAACACAGATACGCAGTATTTT. Encoded protein: CASSPYSNTDTQYF.

This clonotype was detected only a few times. Written as DNA, the CDR3 is TGTGCCAGCAGCTTCCCCACAGGGTTCTCCTACAATGAGCAGTTCTTC. It codes for CASSFPTGFSYNEQFF. This chain connects TRBV5-4 to TRBJ2-1; TRBD1 is a possible D gene (6 bases). Germline CDR1 reads SGHNT; CDR2 reads YYREEE (reference sequence). V lost 2 bases and J 0 bases, leaving 12 bases between the germline ends. The CDR3 has 16 residues.

The chain couples TRBV20-1 to TRBJ2-5, with D perhaps TRBD2 (7 bases). Germline lookup yields CDR1 DFQATT and CDR2 SNEGSKA (reference sequence). This CDR3 is built from 13 residues. Deletions cut 3 bases from V and 5 bases from J, with 13 bases between. CDR3 in amino acids: CSARDGGLETQYF. DNA of the CDR3: TGCAGTGCTAGGGACGGGGGGCTCGAGACCCAGTACTTC.

The chain is built from TRBV24-1 and TRBJ2-3, with D maybe TRBD2 (5 bases). The V gene lost 5 bases and the J gene lost 9 bases, with 14 bases spanning the gap. The CDR3 spans 13 residues. Germline-derived CDR1 and CDR2 are KGHDR and SFDVKD. CDR3 DNA sequence: TGTGCCACCAGTGTTAATATGGGAGACACGCAGTATTTT. It translates to CATSVNMGDTQYF.

The chain employs TRBV2 and TRBJ2-1, with D uncertain. CDR1 and CDR2 from the germline V gene are SNHLY and FYNNEI. Trimming removed 7 bases from V and 0 bases from J, with 10 bases in between. The length of the CDR3 is 14 residues. Written as DNA, the CDR3 is TGTGCCAGCACTACACGTAGCTCCTACAATGAGCAGTTCTTC. Residues: CASTTRSSYNEQFF. Based on the CDR3 plus reference TRBV2 and TRBJ2-1, the full variable domain is EPEVTQTPSHQVTQMGQEVILRCVPISNHLYFYWYRQILGQKVEFLVSFYNNEISEKSEIFDDQFSVERPDGSNFTLKIRSTKLEDSAMYFCASTTRSSYNEQFFGPGTRLTVL.